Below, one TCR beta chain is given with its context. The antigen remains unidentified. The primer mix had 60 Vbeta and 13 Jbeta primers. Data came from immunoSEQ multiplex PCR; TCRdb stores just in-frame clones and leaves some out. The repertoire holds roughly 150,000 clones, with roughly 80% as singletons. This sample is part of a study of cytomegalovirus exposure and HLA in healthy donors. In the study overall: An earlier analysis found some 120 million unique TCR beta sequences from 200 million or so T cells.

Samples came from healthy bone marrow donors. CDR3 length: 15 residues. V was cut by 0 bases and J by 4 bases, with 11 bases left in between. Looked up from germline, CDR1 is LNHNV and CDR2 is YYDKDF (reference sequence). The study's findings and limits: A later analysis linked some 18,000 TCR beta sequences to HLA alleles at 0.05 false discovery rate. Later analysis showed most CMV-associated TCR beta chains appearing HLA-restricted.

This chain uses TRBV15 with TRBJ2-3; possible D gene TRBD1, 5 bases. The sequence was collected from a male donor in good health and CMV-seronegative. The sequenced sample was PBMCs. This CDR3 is CATSRDVAGPDTQYF. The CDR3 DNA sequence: TGTGCCACCAGCAGAGATGTGGCAGGGCCAGATACGCAGTATTTT.